The 11 T cell receptor beta chains reported below all come from one sample, sequenced in a study of OX40 agonist ivuxolimab in advanced cancers. Generated by immunoSEQ multiplex PCR, the TCRdb table keeps only in-frame clones and is missing some. The sample includes tens of thousands of clones, roughly 90% of them seen just once. The specimen comprised CD4+ or CD8+ T cells sorted from blood, sampled in a trial of the OX40 agonist ivuxolimab. The source of these receptors is an adult with an advanced solid tumor such as melanoma, head and neck, liver or kidney cancer.

This clone occurred once. CDR3 residues: CASSFSETNTGELFF. For the CDR3, the DNA is TGTGCCAGCAGCTTTAGCGAGACGAACACCGGGGAGCTGTTTTTT. The J gene is TRBJ2-2, the V gene TRBV7-8; possibly TRBD2 for D (5 bases). The CDR3 is 15 amino acids. Trimming removed 3 bases at V and 0 bases at J, with 8 bases between. The germline CDR1 and CDR2 sequences are SGHVS and FQNEAQ.

The rearrangement links TRBV9 to TRBJ2-3; 10 nucleotides align to TRBD1. The CDR3 totals 15 residues. Germline V gives CDR1 SGDLS, CDR2 YYNGEE. V lost 2 bases and J lost 4; bases outside the gene matches: 4. The CDR3, as DNA: TGTGCCAGCAGCGTGGGACAGGGGAGGGCAGATACGCAGTATTTT. Translation: CASSVGQGRADTQYF.

V usage is TRBV5-1 and J usage is TRBJ2-3; TRBD2 matches at 8 bases. CDR1 and CDR2 (germline): SGHRS, YFSETQ. V dropped 7 bases and J dropped 1; count of bases not matched to a gene: 11. The CDR3 loop spans 16 amino acids. In nucleotides, the CDR3 is TGCGCCAGCGGCGGGGGGATCCAAGGAGGCACAGATACGCAGTATTTT. Protein sequence: CASGGGIQGGTDTQYF. Variable domain in full (rest from reference TRBV5-1 and TRBJ2-3): KAGVTQTPRYLIKTRGQQVTLSCSPISGHRSVSWYQQTPGQGLQFLFEYFSETQRNKGNFPGRFSGRQFSNSRSEMNVSTLELGDSALYLCASGGGIQGGTDTQYFGPGTRLTVL.

The rearrangement joins TRBV28 to TRBJ2-7; tentatively, D is TRBD1 or TRBD2 (5 bases each). The CDR3 is 13 residues long. V shed 6 bases and J shed 4 bases, with 13 bases lying between them. Germline loops: CDR1 MDHEN, CDR2 SYDVKM. CDR3 DNA sequence: TGTGCCAGCAGCCGGGACCCAAAATACGAGCAGTACTTC. This sequence encodes CASSRDPKYEQYF.

This chain joins TRBV19 and TRBJ2-3, with 7 bases that match TRBD1. Germline assignment: CDR1 LNHDA and CDR2 SQIVND (reference sequence). CDR3 length: 15 amino acids. The trim removed 3 bases at V and 6 bases at J, leaving 9 bases unmatched. Written as DNA, the CDR3 is TGTGCCAGTAGTATTGTGAGGGGGCGAGTGGATACGCAGTATTTT. This translates into CASSIVRGRVDTQYF. Based on the CDR3 plus reference TRBV19 and TRBJ2-3, the full variable domain is DGGITQSPKYLFRKEGQNVTLSCEQNLNHDAMYWYRQDPGQGLRLIYYSQIVNDFQKGDIAEGYSVSREKKESFPLTVTSAQKNPTAFYLCASSIVRGRVDTQYFGPGTRLTVL.

This clone has just a few counts. This chain connects TRBV7-2 to TRBJ2-7; D uncertain. CDR3 length: 13 amino acids. Trimming shortened V by 4 bases and J by 6 bases, and 13 bases separated the two germline ends. CDR1 and CDR2 (germline): SGHTA, FQGNSA. DNA for the CDR3: TGTGCCAGCAGCTCACCTTCGTGGACCGAGCAGTACTTC. Its translation: CASSSPSWTEQYF. Using reference TRBV7-2 and TRBJ2-7 for the parts outside the CDR3, the full variable domain is GAGVSQSPSNKVTEKGKDVELRCDPISGHTALYWYRQSLGQGLEFLIYFQGNSAPDKSGLPSDRFSAERTGGSVSTLTIQRTQQEDSAVYLCASSSPSWTEQYFGPGTRLTVT.

This chain links TRBV2 with TRBJ2-1; 9 nucleotides agree with TRBD2. V lost 6 bases and J lost 6; bases outside the gene matches: 9. The germline gives CDR1 SNHLY, CDR2 FYNNEI. CDR3 length: 15 amino acids. CDR3: CASRKTSTSGNEQFF. The CDR3 bases are TGTGCCAGCAGAAAGACCTCGACTAGCGGCAATGAGCAGTTCTTC.

J is TRBJ2-2 and V is TRBV18; 11 bases are shared with TRBD2. After removal of 2 bases from V and 0 bases from J, the junction contained 8 bases not matched to a gene. Germline V gene data show CDR1 as KGHSH and CDR2 as LQKENI. The CDR3 totals 19 residues. This chain's CDR3 is CASSPVSLAGGPNTGELFF. The CDR3 DNA sequence: TGTGCCAGCTCACCAGTCTCCCTAGCGGGAGGACCGAACACCGGGGAGCTGTTTTTT.

The rearrangement links TRBV5-1 to TRBJ2-1; a possible D gene is TRBD2 (6 bases). The CDR3 is 14 amino acids. The germline V gene has CDR1 SGHRS and CDR2 YFSETQ. V shed 4 bases and J shed 2 bases, with 10 bases lying between them. The CDR3 loop is CASSPGLAYNEQFF. The CDR3 DNA sequence: TGCGCCAGCAGCCCGGGACTGGCCTACAATGAGCAGTTCTTC.

The chain couples TRBV18 to TRBJ1-4; 8 bases are shared with TRBD1. Germline CDR1 reads KGHSH; CDR2 reads LQKENI. This CDR3 is built from 14 residues. V lost 3 bases to trimming and J lost 5 bases; unmatched junction nucleotides: 2. This CDR3 is CASSPGTGNEKLFF. CDR3 coding DNA: TGTGCCAGCTCACCCGGGACAGGCAATGAAAAACTGTTTTTT.

J is TRBJ2-1 and V is TRBV19, with D unresolved. In germline, CDR1 is LNHDA, CDR2 SQIVND (reference sequence). The V end was cut by 2 bases, the J end by 0 bases, with 17 bases between. The CDR3 consists of 18 residues. CDR3 bases: TGTGCCAGTAGTATAAATCCTTTTGGACCTAGCTCCTACAATGAGCAGTTCTTC. Its translation is CASSINPFGPSSYNEQFF. The full variable domain, in which reference TRBV19 and TRBJ2-1 provide the parts outside the CDR3, is DGGITQSPKYLFRKEGQNVTLSCEQNLNHDAMYWYRQDPGQGLRLIYYSQIVNDFQKGDIAEGYSVSREKKESFPLTVTSAQKNPTAFYLCASSINPFGPSSYNEQFFGPGTRLTVL.